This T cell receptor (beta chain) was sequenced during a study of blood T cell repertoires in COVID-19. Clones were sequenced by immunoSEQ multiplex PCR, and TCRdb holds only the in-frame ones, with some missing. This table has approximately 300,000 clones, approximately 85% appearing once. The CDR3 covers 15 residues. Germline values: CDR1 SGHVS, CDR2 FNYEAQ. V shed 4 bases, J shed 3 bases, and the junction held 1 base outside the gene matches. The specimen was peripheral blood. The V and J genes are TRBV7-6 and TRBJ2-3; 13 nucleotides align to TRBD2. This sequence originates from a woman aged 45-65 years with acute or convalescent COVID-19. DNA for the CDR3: TGTGCCAGCAGCTGGACTAGCGGGAGTACAGATACGCAGTATTTT. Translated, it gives CASSWTSGSTDTQYF.